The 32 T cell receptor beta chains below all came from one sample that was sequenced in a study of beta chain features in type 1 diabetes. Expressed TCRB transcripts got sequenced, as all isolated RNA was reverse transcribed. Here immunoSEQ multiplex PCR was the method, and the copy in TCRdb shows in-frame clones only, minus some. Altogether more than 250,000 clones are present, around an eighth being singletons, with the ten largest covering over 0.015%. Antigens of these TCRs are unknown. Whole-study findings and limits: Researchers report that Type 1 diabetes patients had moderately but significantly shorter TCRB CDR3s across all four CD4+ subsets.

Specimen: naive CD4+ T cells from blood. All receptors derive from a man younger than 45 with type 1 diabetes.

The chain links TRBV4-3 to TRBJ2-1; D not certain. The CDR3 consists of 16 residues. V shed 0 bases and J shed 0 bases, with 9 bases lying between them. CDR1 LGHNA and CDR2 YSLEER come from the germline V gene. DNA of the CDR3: TGCGCCAGCAGCCAAGAACGGCGGAGCTCCTACAATGAGCAGTTCTTC. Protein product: CASSQERRSSYNEQFF.

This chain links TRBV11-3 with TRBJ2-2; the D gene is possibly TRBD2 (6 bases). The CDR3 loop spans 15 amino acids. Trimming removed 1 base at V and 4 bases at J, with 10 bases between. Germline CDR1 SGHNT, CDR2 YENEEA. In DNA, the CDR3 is TGTGCCAGCAGCTTAGGGGACTCCTCCACCGGGGAGCTGTTTTTT. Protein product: CASSLGDSSTGELFF.

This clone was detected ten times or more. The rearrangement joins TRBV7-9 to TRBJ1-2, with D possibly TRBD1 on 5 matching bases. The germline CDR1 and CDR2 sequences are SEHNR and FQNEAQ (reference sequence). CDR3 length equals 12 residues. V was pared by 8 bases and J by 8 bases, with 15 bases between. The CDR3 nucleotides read TGTGCCAGCCCGGAAACAGGCGGCGGCTACACCTTC. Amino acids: CASPETGGGYTF.

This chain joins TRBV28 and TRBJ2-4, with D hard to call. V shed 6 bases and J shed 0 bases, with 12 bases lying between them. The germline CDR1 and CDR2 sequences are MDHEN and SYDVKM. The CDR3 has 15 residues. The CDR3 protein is CASSPLELAKNIQYF. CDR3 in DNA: TGTGCCAGCAGCCCATTAGAACTAGCCAAAAACATTCAGTACTTC.

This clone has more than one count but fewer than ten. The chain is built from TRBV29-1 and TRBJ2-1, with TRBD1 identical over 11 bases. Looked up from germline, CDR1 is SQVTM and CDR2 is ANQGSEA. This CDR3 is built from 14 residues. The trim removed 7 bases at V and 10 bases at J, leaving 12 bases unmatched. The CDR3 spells CSARRDRGYREQFF. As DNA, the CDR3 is TGCAGCGCACGACGGGACAGGGGGTATAGGGAGCAGTTCTTC.

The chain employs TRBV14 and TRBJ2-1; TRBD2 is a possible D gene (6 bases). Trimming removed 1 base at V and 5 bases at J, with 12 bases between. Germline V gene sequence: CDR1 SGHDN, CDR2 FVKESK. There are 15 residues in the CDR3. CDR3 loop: CASSQGTGAHNEQFF. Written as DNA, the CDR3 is TGTGCCAGCAGCCAAGGGACGGGAGCTCACAATGAGCAGTTCTTC. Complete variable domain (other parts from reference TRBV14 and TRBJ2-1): EAGVTQFPSHSVIEKGQTVTLRCDPISGHDNLYWYRRVMGKEIKFLLHFVKESKQDESGMPNNRFLAERTGGTYSTLKVQPAELEDSGVYFCASSQGTGAHNEQFFGPGTRLTVL.

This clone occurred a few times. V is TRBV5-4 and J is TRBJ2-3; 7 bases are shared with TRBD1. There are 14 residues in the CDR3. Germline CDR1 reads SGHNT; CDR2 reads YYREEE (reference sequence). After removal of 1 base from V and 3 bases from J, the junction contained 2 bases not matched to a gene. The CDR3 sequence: CASSLSGGTDTQYF. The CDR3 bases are TGTGCCAGCAGCTTGTCAGGGGGTACAGATACGCAGTATTTT.

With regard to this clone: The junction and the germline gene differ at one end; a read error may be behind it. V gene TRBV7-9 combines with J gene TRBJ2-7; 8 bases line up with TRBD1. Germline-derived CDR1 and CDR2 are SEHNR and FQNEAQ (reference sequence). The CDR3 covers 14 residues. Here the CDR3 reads CASSLETGDYEQYF. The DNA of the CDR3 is TGTGCCAGCAGTTTAGAGACAGGGGACTACGAGCAGTACTTC.

The CDR3 loop reads CASSQDQGFSYEQYF. CDR3 bases: TGCGCCAGCAGCCAAGATCAGGGCTTTTCCTACGAGCAGTACTTC. The chain joins TRBV4-3 to TRBJ2-7, with a possible D match to TRBD1 (5 bases). V lost 0 bases to trimming and J lost 1 base, with 10 bases between them. The CDR3 has 15 residues. The germline gives CDR1 LGHNA, CDR2 YSLEER.

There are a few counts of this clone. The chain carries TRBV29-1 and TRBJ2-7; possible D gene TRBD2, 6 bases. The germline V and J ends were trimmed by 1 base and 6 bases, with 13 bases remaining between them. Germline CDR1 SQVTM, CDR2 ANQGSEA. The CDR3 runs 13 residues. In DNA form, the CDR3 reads TGCAGCGTTGAAGTAATATCCGGGGGCGAGCAGTACTTC. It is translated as CSVEVISGGEQYF.

The CDR3 sequence: CASSMGGQGAGYTF. The CDR3, as DNA: TGTGCCAGTAGTATGGGCGGACAGGGGGCCGGCTACACCTTC. The chain employs TRBV19 and TRBJ1-2, with 11 bases identical to TRBD1. CDR3 length equals 14 residues. Germline CDR1 LNHDA, CDR2 SQIVND (reference sequence). V trimming: 3 bases; J trimming: 8 bases; junction bases outside the gene matches: 5.

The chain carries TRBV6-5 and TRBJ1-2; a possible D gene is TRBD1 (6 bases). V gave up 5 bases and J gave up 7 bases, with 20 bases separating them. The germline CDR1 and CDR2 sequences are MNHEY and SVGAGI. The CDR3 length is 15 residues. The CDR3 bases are TGTGCCAGCAGTATAATCGGACAGAGCCGGGGTGGCTACACCTTC. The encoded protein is CASSIIGQSRGGYTF.

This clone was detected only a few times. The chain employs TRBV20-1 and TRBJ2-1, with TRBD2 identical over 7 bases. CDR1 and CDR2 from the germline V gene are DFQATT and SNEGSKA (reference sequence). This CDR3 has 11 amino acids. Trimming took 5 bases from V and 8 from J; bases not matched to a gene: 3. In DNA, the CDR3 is TGCAGTGCTGCGGGGGACCATGAGCAGTTCTTC. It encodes CSAAGDHEQFF.

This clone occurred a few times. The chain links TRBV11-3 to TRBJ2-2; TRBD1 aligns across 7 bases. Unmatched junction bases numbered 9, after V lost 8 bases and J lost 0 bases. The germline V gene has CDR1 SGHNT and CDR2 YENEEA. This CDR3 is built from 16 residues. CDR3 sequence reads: CASGRAGTANTGELFF. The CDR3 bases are TGTGCCAGCGGCCGAGCCGGGACAGCGAACACCGGGGAGCTGTTTTTT.

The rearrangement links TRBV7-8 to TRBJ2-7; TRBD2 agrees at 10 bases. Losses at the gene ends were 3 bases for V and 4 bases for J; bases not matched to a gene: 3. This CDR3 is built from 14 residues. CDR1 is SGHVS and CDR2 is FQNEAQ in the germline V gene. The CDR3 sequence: CASSFSGRRYEQYF. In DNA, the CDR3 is TGTGCCAGCAGCTTTAGCGGGAGGCGGTACGAGCAGTACTTC.

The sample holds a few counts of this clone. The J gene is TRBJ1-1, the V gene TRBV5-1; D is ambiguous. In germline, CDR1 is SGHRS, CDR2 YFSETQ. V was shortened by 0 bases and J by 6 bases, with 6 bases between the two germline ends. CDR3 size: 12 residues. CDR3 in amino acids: CASSLDFAEAFF. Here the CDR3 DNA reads TGCGCCAGCAGCTTGGACTTTGCTGAAGCTTTCTTT.

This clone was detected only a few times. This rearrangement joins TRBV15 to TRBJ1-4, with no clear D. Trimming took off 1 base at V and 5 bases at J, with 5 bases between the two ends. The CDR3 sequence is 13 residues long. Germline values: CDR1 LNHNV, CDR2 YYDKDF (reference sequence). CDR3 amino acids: CATSRAVNEKLFF. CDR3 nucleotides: TGTGCCACCAGCAGAGCGGTGAATGAAAAACTGTTTTTT.

As DNA, the CDR3 is TGCGCCAGCAGCTTGACCCGGCAAACAGGGAGCTACGAGCAGTACTTC. Amino acids: CASSLTRQTGSYEQYF. V is TRBV5-1 and J is TRBJ2-7, with a weak D call TRBD1 (6 bases). Trimming removed 1 base from V and 3 bases from J, with 17 bases in between. This CDR3 has 16 amino acids. Germline V CDR1 and CDR2: SGHRS, YFSETQ.

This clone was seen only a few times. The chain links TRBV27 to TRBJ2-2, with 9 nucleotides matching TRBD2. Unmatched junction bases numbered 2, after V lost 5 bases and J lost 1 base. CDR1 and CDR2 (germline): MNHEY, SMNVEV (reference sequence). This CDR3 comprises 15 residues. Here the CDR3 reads CASSRSGRNTGELFF. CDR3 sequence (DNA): TGTGCCAGCAGTCGTAGCGGGAGGAACACCGGGGAGCTGTTTTTT.

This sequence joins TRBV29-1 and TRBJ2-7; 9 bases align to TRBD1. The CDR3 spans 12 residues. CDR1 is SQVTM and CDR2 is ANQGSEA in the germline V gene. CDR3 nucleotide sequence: TGCACCGGGGGACAGGGCATGGACGAGCAGTACTTC. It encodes CTGGQGMDEQYF.

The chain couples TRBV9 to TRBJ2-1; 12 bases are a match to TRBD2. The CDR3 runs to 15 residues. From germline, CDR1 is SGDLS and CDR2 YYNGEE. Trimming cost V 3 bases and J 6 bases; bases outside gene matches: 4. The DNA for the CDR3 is TGTGCCAGCAGCGGGCGGACTAGCGGGACCAATGAGCAGTTCTTC. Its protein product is CASSGRTSGTNEQFF.

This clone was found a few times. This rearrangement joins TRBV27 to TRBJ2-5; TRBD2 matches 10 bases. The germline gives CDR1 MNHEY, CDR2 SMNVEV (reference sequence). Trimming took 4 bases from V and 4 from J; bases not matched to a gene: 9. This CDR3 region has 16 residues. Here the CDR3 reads CASSYSGRLFGETQYF. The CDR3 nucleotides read TGTGCCAGCAGTTATAGCGGGAGGCTGTTTGGAGAGACCCAGTACTTC.

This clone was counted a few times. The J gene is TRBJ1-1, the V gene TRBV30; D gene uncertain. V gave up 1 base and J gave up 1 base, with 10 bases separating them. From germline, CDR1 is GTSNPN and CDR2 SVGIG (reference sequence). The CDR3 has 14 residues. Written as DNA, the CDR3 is TGTGCCTGGAGTGGTGGAGGTCGGAACACTGAAGCTTTCTTT. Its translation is CAWSGGGRNTEAFF.

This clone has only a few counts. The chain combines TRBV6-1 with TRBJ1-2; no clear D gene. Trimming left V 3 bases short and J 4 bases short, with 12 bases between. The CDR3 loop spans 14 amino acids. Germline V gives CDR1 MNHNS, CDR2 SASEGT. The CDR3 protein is CASSDRSGGYGYTF. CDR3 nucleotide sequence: TGTGCCAGCAGTGATCGGTCAGGAGGCTATGGCTACACCTTC.

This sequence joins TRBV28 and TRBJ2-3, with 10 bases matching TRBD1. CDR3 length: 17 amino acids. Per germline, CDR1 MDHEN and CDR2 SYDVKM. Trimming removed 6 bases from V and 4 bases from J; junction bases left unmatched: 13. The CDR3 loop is CASRRQGAHLNPDTQYF. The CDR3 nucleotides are TGTGCCAGCAGGCGACAGGGGGCGCATTTAAATCCAGATACGCAGTATTTT.

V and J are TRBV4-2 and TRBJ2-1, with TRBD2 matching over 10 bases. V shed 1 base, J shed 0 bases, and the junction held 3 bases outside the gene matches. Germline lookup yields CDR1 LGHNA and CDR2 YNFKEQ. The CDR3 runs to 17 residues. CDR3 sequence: CASSQAPSGSSYNEQFF. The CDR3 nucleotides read TGTGCCAGCAGCCAAGCCCCTAGCGGGAGCTCCTACAATGAGCAGTTCTTC.

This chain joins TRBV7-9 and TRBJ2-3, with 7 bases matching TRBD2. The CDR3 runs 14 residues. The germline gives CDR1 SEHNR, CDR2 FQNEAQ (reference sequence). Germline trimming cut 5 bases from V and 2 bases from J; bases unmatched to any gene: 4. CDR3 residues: CASSPGGSTDTQYF. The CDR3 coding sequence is TGTGCCAGCAGCCCCGGGGGGTCCACAGATACGCAGTATTTT.

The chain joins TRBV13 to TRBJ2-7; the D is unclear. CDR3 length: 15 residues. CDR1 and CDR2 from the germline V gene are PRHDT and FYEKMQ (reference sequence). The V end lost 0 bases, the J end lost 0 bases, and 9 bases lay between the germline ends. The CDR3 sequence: CASSLGWAHSYEQYF. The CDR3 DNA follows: TGTGCCAGCAGCTTAGGCTGGGCTCACTCCTACGAGCAGTACTTC. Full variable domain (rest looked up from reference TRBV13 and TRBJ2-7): AAGVIQSPRHLIKEKRETATLKCYPIPRHDTVYWYQQGPGQDPQFLISFYEKMQSDKGSIPDRFSAQQFSDYHSELNMSSLELGDSALYFCASSLGWAHSYEQYFGPGTRLTVT.

The CDR3: CSVRAQRGETQYF. CDR3 bases: TGCAGCGTTCGAGCCCAACGGGGAGAGACCCAGTACTTC. The genes are TRBV29-1 and TRBJ2-5; D possibly corresponds to TRBD2 (5 bases). Trimming stripped 5 bases from V and 4 bases from J, with 14 bases between. Germline V gene data show CDR1 as SQVTM and CDR2 as ANQGSEA. This CDR3 spans 13 amino acids.

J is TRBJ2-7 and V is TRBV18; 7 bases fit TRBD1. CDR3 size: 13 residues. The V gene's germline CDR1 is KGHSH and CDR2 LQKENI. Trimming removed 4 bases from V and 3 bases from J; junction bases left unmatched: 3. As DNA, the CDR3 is TGTGCCAGCTCACAGGGGGCTAGCTACGAGCAGTACTTC. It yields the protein CASSQGASYEQYF. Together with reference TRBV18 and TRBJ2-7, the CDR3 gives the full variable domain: NAGVMQNPRHLVRRRGQEARLRCSPMKGHSHVYWYRQLPEEGLKFMVYLQKENIIDESGMPKERFSAEFPKEGPSILRIQQVVRGDSAAYFCASSQGASYEQYFGPGTRLTVT.

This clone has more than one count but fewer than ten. The CDR3, as DNA: TGTGCCAGCAGCGCGGACAGGGGCTCCTACAATGAGCAGTTCTTC. Its protein product is CASSADRGSYNEQFF. This rearrangement joins TRBV7-2 to TRBJ2-1; 9 positions agree with TRBD1. This CDR3 spans 15 amino acids. Germline-derived CDR1 and CDR2 are SGHTA and FQGNSA. V gave up 5 bases and J gave up 0 bases; unmatched junction bases: 2.

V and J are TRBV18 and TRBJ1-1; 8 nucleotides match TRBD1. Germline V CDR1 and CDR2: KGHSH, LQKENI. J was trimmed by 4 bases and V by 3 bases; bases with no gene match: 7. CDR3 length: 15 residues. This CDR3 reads CASSPGQGGGTEAFF. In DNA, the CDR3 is TGTGCCAGCTCACCCGGACAGGGAGGGGGCACTGAAGCTTTCTTT. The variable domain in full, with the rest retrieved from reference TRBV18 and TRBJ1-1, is NAGVMQNPRHLVRRRGQEARLRCSPMKGHSHVYWYRQLPEEGLKFMVYLQKENIIDESGMPKERFSAEFPKEGPSILRIQQVVRGDSAAYFCASSPGQGGGTEAFFGQGTRLTVV.